These 4 T cell receptor beta chains share one sample of origin, sequenced in a study of blood T cell repertoires in COVID-19. Profiled with immunoSEQ multiplex PCR; TCRdb holds only in-frame clones, not every one. The repertoire includes around 200,000 clones, about 87% of them detected once, and over 1% sits in the top ten. What was sequenced was PBMCs or T cells enriched from blood (not recorded which). Receptors were obtained from a man younger than 45 who had recovered from COVID-19.

V and J are TRBV14 and TRBJ2-3; 9 bases map to TRBD2. The CDR3 runs to 17 residues. V shed 1 base, J shed 0 bases, and the junction held 5 bases outside the gene matches. Germline V lookup: CDR1 SGHDN, CDR2 FVKESK. The CDR3 sequence is CASSQVYTSGSTDTQYF. The CDR3 nucleotides are TGTGCCAGCAGCCAAGTTTACACTAGCGGGAGCACAGATACGCAGTATTTT.

The V call is TRBV5-6, the J call TRBJ2-5; 12 positions agree with TRBD1. In germline, CDR1 is SGHDT, CDR2 YYEEEE. V lost 2 bases and J lost 3; bases outside the gene matches: 2. The CDR3 extends over 15 amino acids. The CDR3 DNA reads TGTGCCAGCAGCTTTGGGACAGGGGGCGAAGAGACCCAGTACTTC. This gives the protein CASSFGTGGEETQYF. Filled out from reference TRBV5-6 and TRBJ2-5, the complete variable domain reads DAGVTQSPTHLIKTRGQQVTLRCSPKSGHDTVSWYQQALGQGPQFIFQYYEEEERQRGNFPDRFSGHQFPNYSSELNVNALLLGDSALYLCASSFGTGGEETQYFGPGTRLLVL.

CDR3 in amino acids: CASSLATSSTDTQYF. As DNA, the CDR3 is TGTGCCAGCAGCTTAGCGACTAGCAGCACAGATACGCAGTATTTT. The chain couples TRBV7-6 to TRBJ2-3; 7 bases fit TRBD2. The CDR3 runs 15 residues. Germline loops: CDR1 SGHVS, CDR2 FNYEAQ. Germline trimming cut 0 bases from V and 0 bases from J; bases unmatched to any gene: 0.

The chain recombines TRBV12-3 or TRBV12-4 with TRBJ2-3, with TRBD2 matching over 8 bases. V shed 5 bases, J shed 5 bases, and the junction held 3 bases outside the gene matches. This CDR3 region has 13 residues. The CDR3 DNA reads TGTGCCAGCAGTCGGGGGGGGATAGATACGCAGTATTTT. This codes for CASSRGGIDTQYF.